This record covers a single T cell receptor (beta chain). Terminally differentiated effector memory CD45RA+ cells were excluded from the naive CD8 cells, which were CD45RO-negative and positively selected for CCR7. V was pared by 3 bases and J by 4 bases, with 16 bases between. Germline CDR1 reads SQVTM; CDR2 reads ANQGSEA. This CDR3 is 15 amino acids long. This entry comes from a study of shared clonotypes between healthy human individuals. Using immunoSEQ multiplex PCR, the repertoire was profiled, and TCRdb retains in-frame clones only, with some absent. The sample yields more than 550,000 clones, roughly 94% seen once.

This TCR was recovered from a man aged 30-40 years in good health. Sequencing was carried out using naive CD8+ T cells sorted from blood. V and J are TRBV29-1 and TRBJ2-1; weak D call: TRBD1 (5 bases). The DNA for the CDR3 is TGCAGCGTTGAGGAGTTGGGGCCGGCATACAATGAGCAGTTCTTC. Translating gives CSVEELGPAYNEQFF.